Presented here are 6 T cell receptor beta chains from one specimen sequenced in a study of cytomegalovirus exposure and HLA in healthy donors. Amplification used 60 Vbeta primers and 13 Jbeta primers. Method: immunoSEQ multiplex PCR; TCRdb's copy keeps in-frame clones and lacks some. The repertoire has approximately 190,000 clones, about four fifths of them found once; the top ten carry about 2.6%. The sequenced sample was PBMCs. The receptors come from a woman aged 45-60 years in good health and CMV-seropositive.

The CDR3 region has the DNA TGTGCCAGCAGCGTAGGAGTCGGCGGGAACACTGAAGCTTTCTTT. Amino acids: CASSVGVGGNTEAFF. The chain joins TRBV9 to TRBJ1-1; D unresolved. Germline loops: CDR1 SGDLS, CDR2 YYNGEE. Trimming took off 0 bases at V and 1 base at J, with 10 bases between the two ends. This CDR3 is 15 amino acids long.

The CDR3: CASSLGYFSGDSNQPQHF. The CDR3 DNA reads as TGTGCCAGCAGCCTGGGTTATTTTTCAGGGGATAGCAATCAGCCCCAGCATTTT. The chain has TRBV14 and TRBJ1-5, with D possibly matching TRBD1 (6 bases). The germline V gene has CDR1 SGHDN and CDR2 FVKESK. This CDR3 contains 18 residues. Trimming took 4 bases from V and 0 from J, leaving 19 bases between them.

V and J are TRBV10-3 and TRBJ2-7; tentative D call: TRBD1 (5 bases). From germline, CDR1 is ENHRY and CDR2 SYGVKD. This CDR3 has 13 amino acids. V shed 7 bases and J shed 5 bases, with 15 bases lying between them. The CDR3 DNA is TGTGCCATCACCGAGCCAGGGAAGGACGAGCAGTACTTC. Amino acid sequence: CAITEPGKDEQYF.

The chain carries TRBV7-6 and TRBJ2-5, with TRBD2 matching over 14 bases. Germline values: CDR1 SGHVS, CDR2 FNYEAQ. J was trimmed by 4 bases and V by 4 bases; bases with no gene match: 5. The CDR3 consists of 16 residues. The CDR3 reads CASSSSTSGGAETQYF. CDR3 coding DNA: TGTGCCAGCAGCTCATCGACTAGCGGGGGGGCAGAGACCCAGTACTTC.

The V call is TRBV5-1, the J call TRBJ2-7, with 8 bases identical to TRBD2. The V segment lost 2 bases and the J segment 5 bases; nucleotides outside the gene matches: 6. CDR3 size: 14 residues. The germline V gene encodes CDR1 SGHRS and CDR2 YFSETQ. The CDR3: CASSFSGGTNEQYF. The DNA of the CDR3 is TGCGCCAGCAGCTTCAGCGGGGGTACGAACGAGCAGTACTTC.

This sequence joins TRBV10-3 and TRBJ1-5; D is unresolved. Germline lookup yields CDR1 ENHRY and CDR2 SYGVKD. Trimming took 3 bases from V and 2 from J, leaving 11 bases between them. The CDR3 is 15 residues long. CDR3 nucleotides: TGTGCCATCAGTGACACCCCGGCGGGCAATCAGCCCCAGCATTTT. This codes for CAISDTPAGNQPQHF.